Below, one T cell receptor (beta chain) is given with its context. Its antigen remains unknown. This entry comes from a study of beta chain features in type 1 diabetes. Study-wide context: No patient-donor differences in age, gender, total cells or subset yield. General study results and limits: Researchers report that Type 1 diabetes patients had moderately but significantly shorter TCRB CDR3s across all four CD4+ subsets. More deletions and fewer insertions at VDJ junctions were seen in type 1 diabetes patients.

The sequenced template was cDNA made from the entire isolated RNA. Libraries were prepared by immunoSEQ multiplex PCR; TCRdb keeps only in-frame clonotypes and omits some of them. The repertoire consists of around 44,000 clones, with around 71% occurring once and the leading ten covering more than 2%. CDR1 KGHSH and CDR2 LQKENI come from the germline V gene. The V gene end was trimmed by 3 bases and the J gene end by 8 bases; junction bases not matched to a gene: 9. This CDR3 has 14 amino acids. The sequencing input was Tregs from blood. The chain combines TRBV18 with TRBJ1-2; TRBD1 aligns across 7 bases. This sequence originates from a woman under 30 with type 1 diabetes. CDR3 in DNA: TGTGCCAGCTCACCGAGGGGGCCAACAGGAGGCTACACCTTC. This translates into CASSPRGPTGGYTF.